Described below is a single T cell receptor beta chain sequence and its context. Its antigen is undetermined. Primers for the PCR totalled 60 Vbeta and 13 Jbeta. The method was immunoSEQ multiplex PCR; TCRdb's version includes in-frame clones alone and lacks a portion of them. Of roughly 150,000 clones in the sample, approximately 80% were seen once. This entry comes from a study of cytomegalovirus exposure and HLA in healthy donors. The study's findings and limits: A later analysis linked a missense variant in DCLRE1C to the trimming of TCR beta V and J genes.

Per the germline V gene, CDR1 is SGHNT and CDR2 is YYREEE (reference sequence). This CDR3 has 17 residues. V shed 0 bases, J shed 4 bases, and the junction held 8 bases outside the gene matches. The chain links TRBV5-4 to TRBJ2-7, with 12 bases that match TRBD2. Sequencing input: PBMCs. This TCR derives from a man in his thirties or forties in good health and CMV-seropositive. In DNA, the CDR3 is TGTGCCAGCAGCTTGGCGGCTAGCGGGAGGGCCGGGTACGAGCAGTACTTC. It codes for CASSLAASGRAGYEQYF.